This TCR beta chain comes out of a study of CD8 T cells in Susac syndrome. CD8+ and CD4+ blood T cells underwent TCR beta sequencing. In Susac syndrome patients, recently defined diagnostic criteria for definite or probable disease were met. Negative isolation yielded CD4+ and CD8+ T cells, and FACS enriched TEMRA cells. Germline V CDR1 and CDR2: SGHDT, YYEEEE. Unmatched junction bases numbered 8, after V lost 5 bases and J lost 5 bases. There are 15 residues in the CDR3. Random hexamers served to reverse transcribe roughly 0.45 to 1 ug RNA. The method of amplification for TCR beta CDR3 was immunoSEQ multiplex PCR, covering 54 Vbeta and 13 Jbeta. TCRdb independently ran MiXCR on the immunoSEQ multiplex PCR reads; one entry per CDR3 protein. The sample holds about 200,000 distinct CDR3 sequences, around 90% seen once.

Sequenced: CD4+ T cells from PBMCs. The receptor was derived from a human donor with Susac syndrome. The chain carries TRBV5-6 and TRBJ2-1, with 9 bases fitting TRBD1. The CDR3 region is CASRPDRGFHNEQFF. CDR3 nucleotides: TGTGCCAGCAGACCGGACAGGGGTTTCCACAATGAGCAGTTCTTC. Using reference TRBV5-6 and TRBJ2-1 for the parts outside the CDR3, the full variable domain is DAGVTQSPTHLIKTRGQQVTLRCSPKSGHDTVSWYQQALGQGPQFIFQYYEEEERQRGNFPDRFSGHQFPNYSSELNVNALLLGDSALYLCASRPDRGFHNEQFFGPGTRLTVL.